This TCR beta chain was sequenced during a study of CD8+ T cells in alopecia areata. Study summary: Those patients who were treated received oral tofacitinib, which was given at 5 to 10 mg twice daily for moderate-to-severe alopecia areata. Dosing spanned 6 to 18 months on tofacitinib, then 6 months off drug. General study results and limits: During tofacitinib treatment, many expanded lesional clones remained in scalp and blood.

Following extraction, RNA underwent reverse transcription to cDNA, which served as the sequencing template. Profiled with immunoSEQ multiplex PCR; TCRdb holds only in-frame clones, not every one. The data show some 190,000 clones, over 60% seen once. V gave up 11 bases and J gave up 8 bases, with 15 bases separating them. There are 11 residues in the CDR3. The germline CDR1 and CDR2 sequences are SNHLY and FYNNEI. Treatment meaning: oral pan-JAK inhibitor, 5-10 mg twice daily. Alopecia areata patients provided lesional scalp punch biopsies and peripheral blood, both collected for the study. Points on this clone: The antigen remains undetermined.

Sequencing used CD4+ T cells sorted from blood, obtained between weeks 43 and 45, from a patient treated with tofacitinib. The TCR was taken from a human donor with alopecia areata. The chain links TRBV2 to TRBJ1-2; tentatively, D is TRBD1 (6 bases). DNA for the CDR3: TGTGCCGGCCGACAGGAGGGCGGCTACACCTTC. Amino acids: CAGRQEGGYTF.